This T cell receptor (beta chain) was identified in a study of monozygotic twins with inflammatory bowel disease. CDR1 is DFQATT and CDR2 is SNEGSKA in the germline V gene (reference sequence). The CDR3 extends over 14 amino acids. Generation of cDNA took place in eight separate reactions per sample. Following a re-call of the 5' RACE reads, TCRdb has one entry per CDR3 protein and lacks DNA. This table holds approximately 390,000 distinct CDR3 sequences. The draw for each donor consisted of a single 2.5 ml blood sample. Sequencing was carried out using blood. The rearrangement uses TRBV20-1 and TRBJ2-1. This clonotype was sampled from a human donor with ulcerative colitis or Crohn's disease, or a healthy co-twin of an affected twin (not recorded which). Here the CDR3 reads CSARASTHYNEQFF.